A single sample is the source of the 28 T cell receptor beta chains below, sequenced in a study of tissue T cells after allogeneic stem cell transplantation. The time point is: mouse harvest day 14 after allogeneic transplant. Each mouse received 10^7 T-cell-depleted marrow cells plus 10^6 splenic CD5+ T cells by tail vein. Clones were read by immunoSEQ multiplex PCR, and TCRdb kept only the in-frame ones, dropping some. The top ten hold approximately 16% of the sample, which has 3,500 to 4,500 clones, 45% to 50% seen once. The sequenced sample was lymph node tissue. These receptors all stem from a female BALB/c mouse given C57BL/6 T cells with graft-versus-host disease after an allogeneic hematopoietic cell transplant.

Worth noting for this clone: The listed genes are named as in mouse. Read coverage stops 1 residue before the CDR3 terminus; the germline J gene supplies the remainder. The chain recombines TRBV26 with TRBJ2-5, with 12 bases identical to TRBD1. V trimming: 6 bases; J trimming: 5 bases; junction bases outside the gene matches: 3. The CDR3 has 14 residues. Germline lookup yields CDR1 KGHPV and CDR2 FQNQEV (reference sequence). CDR3 DNA, as far as it was read: TGTGCCAGCAGCCTGGGACAGGGGGCAGACACCCAGTAC. Its protein product is CASSLGQGADTQY. The CDR3 as a whole reads CASSLGQGADTQYF.

To note about this clone: Gene names are mouse gene names. The CDR3 is cut off 1 residue early in the read; its end comes from the germline J gene. The rearrangement uses TRBV12-1 and TRBJ1-6; 7 nucleotides agree with TRBD1. TRBJ1-6 is reported as an ORF; its role is uncertain. CDR3 length: 15 residues. Germline V gene data show CDR1 as SGHSN and CDR2 as HYEKVE. V shed 0 bases, J shed 7 bases, and the junction held 5 bases outside the gene matches. CDR3 DNA (partial): TGTGCCAGCTCTCTCGGCAGGGGGAGGAATTCGCCCCTCTAC. Translated: CASSLGRGRNSPLY. The whole CDR3 sequence reads CASSLGRGRNSPLYF.

This clone was detected a few times. All gene names here are mouse names. The read stops 1 residue short of the end of the CDR3; the missing end is completed from the germline J gene. This sequence joins TRBV19 and TRBJ1-3; D is perhaps TRBD1 (6 bases). Germline V gives CDR1 FNHDT, CDR2 SITEND (reference sequence). CDR3 length equals 15 residues. Trimming shortened V by 4 bases and J by 0 bases, and 11 bases separated the two germline ends. This CDR3 is CASSPGTTSGNTLYF. The covered CDR3 bases are TGTGCCAGCAGTCCCGGGACAACTTCTGGAAATACGCTCTAT.

In this sample, this clone turned up once. Gene labels here are mouse ones. The CDR3 end is not reached by the read, which stops 1 residue before it; the germline J gene fills it in. This sequence joins TRBV13-1 and TRBJ2-4; weak D call: TRBD1 (6 bases). Trimming took 5 bases from V and 3 from J, leaving 10 bases between them. The V gene's germline CDR1 is NSHNY and CDR2 SYGAGN. This CDR3 spans 13 amino acids. CDR3 sequence: CASSRDTQNTLYF. The sequenced CDR3 bases are TGTGCCAGCAGCCGGGACACACAAAACACCTTGTAC.

This clone ranks as medium-sized. Here the gene names and germline are mouse. The CDR3 end is not reached by the read, which stops 1 residue before it; the germline J gene fills it in. V and J are TRBV16 and TRBJ2-1, with 13 positions matching TRBD2. The V gene's germline CDR1 is SGHSA and CDR2 FRNQAP. The CDR3 runs to 17 residues. V lost 4 bases and J lost 0; bases outside the gene matches: 3. This CDR3 is CASSSGLGGSNYAEQFF. CDR3 bases read: TGTGCAAGCAGCTCGGGACTGGGGGGGTCTAACTATGCTGAGCAGTTC. Full variable domain (rest looked up from reference TRBV16 and TRBJ2-1): NAGVIQTPRHKVTGKGQEATLWCEPISGHSAVFWYRQTIVQGLEFLTYFRNQAPIDDSGMPKERFSAQMPNQSHSTLKIQSTQPQDSAVYLCASSSGLGGSNYAEQFFGPGTRLTVL.

This clone was detected only a few times. Genes and germline come from the mouse. The read comes to an end 1 residue before the CDR3 does, leaving the germline J gene to fill in the end. V usage is TRBV26 and J usage is TRBJ2-7; no clear D gene. The ends were cut back, 4 bases at V and 0 bases at J, with 4 bases in the middle. The CDR3 is made up of 12 amino acids. CDR1 is KGHPV, CDR2 FQNQEV, per germline (reference sequence). The chain's CDR3 is CASSPVSYEQYF. CDR3 bases read: TGTGCCAGCAGTCCAGTCTCCTATGAACAGTAC.

Concerning this clone: The genes and germline here are from mouse. The read ends 1 residue before the CDR3 terminus; that terminus is restored from the germline J gene. The V and J genes are TRBV1 and TRBJ2-4; 12 bases align to TRBD2. Germline lookup yields CDR1 NSQYPW and CDR2 LRSPGD (reference sequence). CDR3 length equals 15 residues. With V trimmed by 6 bases and J by 3 bases, 4 bases remained unmatched. The CDR3 protein is CTCSDWGGGQNTLYF. The sequenced CDR3 bases are TGCACCTGCAGCGACTGGGGGGGCGGGCAAAACACCTTGTAC.

Worth noting for this clone: The listed genes are named as in mouse. The CDR3 end falls 1 residue outside the read, so it is completed with the germline J gene. The chain combines TRBV26 with TRBJ1-5; no firm D call. This CDR3 spans 12 amino acids. Germline-derived CDR1 and CDR2 are KGHPV and FQNQEV (reference sequence). Trimming took off 4 bases at V and 1 base at J, with 2 bases between the two ends. CDR3 DNA (partial): TGTGCCAGCAGTCGGAACAACCAGGCTCCGCTT. As protein: CASSRNNQAPL. From start to end, the CDR3 is CASSRNNQAPLF.

For this clone: Gene names and germline refer to mouse. Coverage ceases 1 residue before the CDR3 finishes, and the germline J gene fills in the end. The chain employs TRBV16 and TRBJ1-4, with 9 bases matching TRBD1. The V gene's germline CDR1 is SGHSA and CDR2 FRNQAP. The V and J ends lost 3 bases and 4 bases, in that order; junction bases with no gene match: 0. This CDR3 has 14 amino acids. The CDR3 bases that were read are TGTGCAAGCAGCTTGGGACAGGGCAACGAAAGATTATTT. Protein product: CASSLGQGNERLF. From start to end, the CDR3 is CASSLGQGNERLFF.

A word on this clone: Mouse names are used for the genes. Read data end 1 residue before the CDR3 end; the end is taken from the germline J gene. The rearrangement uses TRBV26 and TRBJ2-4; D gene unclear. Germline V CDR1 and CDR2: KGHPV, FQNQEV (reference sequence). The CDR3 has 13 residues. The V and J ends lost 1 base and 2 bases respectively, with 4 bases between them. This CDR3 is CASSLWLQNTLYF. CDR3 bases read: TGTGCCAGCAGTCTGTGGCTTCAAAACACCTTGTAC. Full variable domain (rest looked up from reference TRBV26 and TRBJ2-4): NSKVIQTPRYLVKGQGQKAKMRCIPEKGHPVVFWYQQNKNNEFKFLINFQNQEVLQQIDMTEKRFSAECPSNSPCSLEIQSSEAGDSALYLCASSLWLQNTLYFGAGTRLSVL.

By sample share, this clone is medium-sized. Mouse germline and gene names are used. Coverage ceases 1 residue before the CDR3 finishes, and the germline J gene fills in the end. J is TRBJ1-5 and V is TRBV30; D is ambiguous. With 8 bases removed from V and 0 bases from J, the gap between germline ends came to 8 bases. The CDR3 extends over 12 amino acids. Germline assignment: CDR1 SQVVS and CDR2 ANEGSEA. CDR3 residues: CSTTNNNQAPLF. The CDR3 bases that were read are TGTAGTACTACAAATAACAACCAGGCTCCGCTT. The full variable domain, completed using reference TRBV30 and TRBJ1-5, is SVLLYQKPNRDICQSGTSLKIQCVADSQVVSMFWYQQFQEQSLMLMATANEGSEATYESGFTKDKFPISRPNLTFSTLTVNNARPGDSSIYFCSTTNNNQAPLFGEGTRLSVL.

Details on this clone: Gene names and germline refer to mouse. With the read ending 1 residue before the CDR3 end, the germline J gene is used to fill in that end. The chain carries TRBV13-1 and TRBJ2-1, with D tentatively TRBD1 (6 bases). Germline V CDR1 and CDR2: NSHNY, SYGAGN. The CDR3 runs 14 residues. V was cut by 5 bases and J by 3 bases, with 12 bases left in between. CDR3 protein: CASSAGQIYAEQFF. CDR3 bases read: TGTGCCAGCAGCGCGGGACAAATCTATGCTGAGCAGTTC.

About this clone itself: The germline and genes are mouse ones. With the read ending 1 residue before the CDR3 end, the germline J gene is used to fill in that end. The chain links TRBV5 to TRBJ1-4, with D possibly being TRBD1 (6 bases). The CDR3 totals 17 residues. In germline, CDR1 is LGHNA, CDR2 YNLKQL (reference sequence). Trimming shortened V by 4 bases and J by 0 bases, and 15 bases separated the two germline ends. The CDR3 is CASSPYPGTISNERLFF. The DNA read from the CDR3 is TGTGCCAGCAGCCCATACCCCGGGACAATTTCCAACGAAAGATTATTT.

Details on this clone: The gene symbols are mouse symbols. CDR3 DNA, as far as it was read: TGTGCCAGCTCTCTCGGCTGGGGGGGCGGCCAAGACACCCAGTAC. It yields the protein CASSLGWGGGQDTQY. The complete CDR3 protein is CASSLGWGGGQDTQYF. The rearrangement joins TRBV12-2 to TRBJ2-5; 10 bases map to TRBD2. The read halts 1 residue ahead of the CDR3 end, with the missing end drawn from the germline J gene. V lost 0 bases to trimming and J lost 2 bases; unmatched junction nucleotides: 4. Germline V gene sequence: CDR1 SGHLS, CDR2 HYDKME. The CDR3 length is 16 residues.

Notes on this clone: Mouse gene names and germline throughout. Read coverage stops 1 residue before the CDR3 terminus; the germline J gene supplies the remainder. The chain employs TRBV13-1 and TRBJ2-3; TRBD1 is a possible D gene (6 bases). The V end lost 0 bases, the J end lost 0 bases, and 8 bases lay between the germline ends. The length of the CDR3 is 15 residues. Germline CDR1 NSHNY, CDR2 SYGAGN. CDR3 bases read: TGTGCCAGCAGTGATGCAGGGGTTAGTGCAGAAACGCTGTAT. Residues: CASSDAGVSAETLY. The entire CDR3 protein is CASSDAGVSAETLYF.

The sample holds a few counts of this clone. Mouse germline and gene names are used. The CDR3 goes on 1 residue after the read ends, and that part is filled in from the germline J gene. The chain carries TRBV13-1 and TRBJ2-4, with 8 positions matching TRBD2. There are 14 residues in the CDR3. Germline CDR1 is NSHNY and CDR2 is SYGAGN. After removal of 0 bases from V and 6 bases from J, the junction contained 3 bases not matched to a gene. CDR3 DNA, as far as it was read: TGTGCCAGCAGTGATGAGGGGGGGGCGAACACCTTGTAC. Its translation: CASSDEGGANTLY. The complete CDR3 reads CASSDEGGANTLYF.

Comment on this clone: The listed genes are named as in mouse. With the read ending 1 residue before the CDR3 end, the germline J gene is used to fill in that end. The V call is TRBV19, the J call TRBJ2-7; 11 nucleotides agree with TRBD2. Germline loops: CDR1 FNHDT, CDR2 SITEND (reference sequence). V trimming: 4 bases; J trimming: 6 bases; junction bases outside the gene matches: 6. CDR3 size: 14 residues. CDR3 loop: CASSPTGGAGEQYF. CDR3 DNA (partial): TGTGCCAGCAGTCCCACTGGGGGGGCAGGTGAACAGTAC.

By sample fraction, this clone is large. The genes are named according to mouse. The read stops 1 residue short of the end of the CDR3; the missing end is completed from the germline J gene. The chain links TRBV13-3 to TRBJ2-7; 8 bases line up with TRBD1. V lost 4 bases and J lost 3; bases outside the gene matches: 3. The CDR3 runs to 13 residues. Germline V gene lookup returns CDR1 NNHDY and CDR2 SYVADS. The DNA read from the CDR3 is TGTGCCAGCAGTCGGGACAGGATCTATGAACAGTAC. This encodes CASSRDRIYEQY. The complete CDR3 protein is CASSRDRIYEQYF.

For this clone: The genes and germline here are from mouse. The missing CDR3 end, 1 residue past where the read stops, is filled in from the germline J gene. The chain recombines TRBV26 with TRBJ1-6; 7 nucleotides align to TRBD1. TRBJ1-6 is marked as an open reading frame, function uncertain. Germline V gives CDR1 KGHPV, CDR2 FQNQEV (reference sequence). V was clipped by 6 bases and J by 4 bases; unmatched bases: 3. The CDR3 runs to 14 residues. Here the CDR3 reads CASSPGQYNSPLYF. Incomplete CDR3 DNA: TGTGCCAGCAGCCCGGGACAGTATAATTCGCCCCTCTAC.

As for this clone: Gene names and germline match the mouse. The read terminates 1 residue before the CDR3 end, so the remaining end is supplied by the germline J gene. The chain uses TRBV26 and TRBJ1-4; D is uncertain. Germline V gene data show CDR1 as KGHPV and CDR2 as FQNQEV (reference sequence). The CDR3 is 13 amino acids. The germline V and J ends were trimmed by 3 bases and 5 bases, with 7 bases remaining between them. The DNA read from the CDR3 is TGTGCCAGCAGTCTATTACAGAACGAAAGATTATTT. Protein: CASSLLQNERLF. The whole CDR3 reads CASSLLQNERLFF.

In the case of this clone: These gene names are mouse names. Partial CDR3 DNA: TGTGCCAGCTCTCTGGGACAGGGGGCGGGTAATTCGCCCCTCTAC. Encoded protein: CASSLGQGAGNSPLY. The whole CDR3 protein reads CASSLGQGAGNSPLYF. The chain recombines TRBV12-1 with TRBJ1-6; 12 bases match TRBD1. Read data end 1 residue before the CDR3 end; the end is taken from the germline J gene. TRBJ1-6 is designated an ORF whose function remains uncertain. The CDR3 has 16 residues. CDR1 and CDR2 (germline): SGHSN, HYEKVE. The ends lost 1 base at V and 6 bases at J; junction bases unmatched: 3.

With regard to this clone: The gene symbols are mouse symbols. The DNA ends 1 residue before the CDR3 does, and the rest of the CDR3 is filled in from the germline J gene. The genes are TRBV26 and TRBJ1-2, with no clear D. Germline CDR1 is KGHPV and CDR2 is FQNQEV (reference sequence). The V end lost 5 bases, the J end lost 0 bases, and 1 base lay between the germline ends. This CDR3 is built from 11 residues. CDR3 DNA, as far as it was read: TGTGCCAGCAGTTCAAACTCCGACTACACC. As protein: CASSSNSDYT. The entire CDR3 protein is CASSSNSDYTF.

This clone has more than one count but fewer than ten. The genes are named according to mouse. Read data end 1 residue before the CDR3 end; the end is taken from the germline J gene. This chain joins TRBV3 and TRBJ1-2; the D gene is possibly TRBD1 (6 bases). The V gene lost 4 bases and the J gene lost 0 bases, with 9 bases spanning the gap. CDR1 SNHLY and CDR2 FYNGKV come from the germline V gene (reference sequence). CDR3 length equals 14 residues. The CDR3 DNA, read in part, is TGTGCCAGCAGCTCCGGGACATCAAACTCCGACTACACC. It codes for CASSSGTSNSDYT. The full-length CDR3 reads as CASSSGTSNSDYTF.

Concerning this clone: Gene names and germline refer to mouse. The CDR3 end falls 1 residue outside the read, so it is completed with the germline J gene. This rearrangement joins TRBV23 to TRBJ2-3; the table calls TRBD1, which could not be checked here. Per the germline V gene, CDR1 is KGHTA and CDR2 is FQNQQP. The CDR3 contains 15 residues. Partial CDR3 DNA: TGCTCCAGCAGTCAATCGGGACAGGGGGCAGAAACGCTGTAT. Its protein product is CSSSQSGQGAETLY. The entire CDR3 reads CSSSQSGQGAETLYF.

This clone counts as medium-sized. Gene and germline names: mouse. The CDR3 end is not reached by the read, which stops 1 residue before it; the germline J gene fills it in. This chain uses TRBV13-1 with TRBJ2-7, with 10 bases fitting TRBD2. The CDR3 has 14 amino acids. The germline V gene has CDR1 NSHNY and CDR2 SYGAGN. The V gene end was trimmed by 3 bases and the J gene end by 0 bases; junction bases not matched to a gene: 0. The CDR3 region is CASSGDWGSYEQYF. The sequenced part of the CDR3 DNA is TGTGCCAGCAGTGGGGACTGGGGCTCCTATGAACAGTAC.

To note about this clone: Genes here carry mouse names. Sequencing ends 1 residue short of the CDR3 end; the germline J gene provides the rest. V usage is TRBV23 and J usage is TRBJ2-1; the table's D call TRBD2 went unverified against the DNA. Germline lookup yields CDR1 KGHTA and CDR2 FQNQQP. This CDR3 comprises 15 residues. The part of the CDR3 DNA that was read is TGCTCCAGCAGTCAATCGAAACTCCACTATGCTGAGCAGTTC. It encodes CSSSQSKLHYAEQF. The full CDR3 sequence reads CSSSQSKLHYAEQFF.

This clone was counted between two and nine times. The gene names given are mouse names. The CDR3 here is CASSASGTGNQAPLF. The CDR3 bases that were read are TGTGCAAGCAGCGCCTCCGGGACAGGGAACCAGGCTCCGCTT. The chain combines TRBV16 with TRBJ1-5; 9 bases match TRBD1. Sequencing ends 1 residue short of the CDR3 end; the germline J gene provides the rest. Germline V gene sequence: CDR1 SGHSA, CDR2 FRNQAP. The J segment lost 4 bases and the V segment lost 5 bases, leaving 6 bases of the junction unmatched. The CDR3 consists of 15 residues.

Worth noting for this clone: The gene symbols are mouse symbols. The read gets to within 1 residue of the CDR3 end, and the germline J gene fills in the rest. The rearrangement uses TRBV26 and TRBJ2-2, with TRBD2 identical over 11 bases. V lost 4 bases and J lost 4; bases outside the gene matches: 2. Germline lookup yields CDR1 KGHPV and CDR2 FQNQEV (reference sequence). CDR3 length equals 15 residues. The covered CDR3 bases are TGTGCCAGCAGTCCCGACTGGGGGGGCACCGGGCAGCTCTAC. This gives the protein CASSPDWGGTGQLY. The whole CDR3 region reads CASSPDWGGTGQLYF.